This T cell receptor beta chain was recovered during a study of control samples from healthy donors and cancer patients. Deletions cut 3 bases from V and 8 bases from J, with 16 bases between. The germline V gene encodes CDR1 DFQATT and CDR2 SNEGSKA (reference sequence). This CDR3 is 13 amino acids long. This clone has more than one count but fewer than ten. Data came from immunoSEQ multiplex PCR; TCRdb stores just in-frame clones and leaves some out. The sample has under 130,000 clones, 85% to 90% seen once. This receptor was obtained from a man between 60 and 70 years old with lung cancer. The specimen was PBMCs. This chain joins TRBV20-1 and TRBJ1-2, with a tentative D call TRBD1 (6 bases). The CDR3: CSASLGGPLGYTF. The CDR3 DNA sequence: TGCAGTGCTAGTCTTGGGGGCCCGTTGGGCTACACCTTC.